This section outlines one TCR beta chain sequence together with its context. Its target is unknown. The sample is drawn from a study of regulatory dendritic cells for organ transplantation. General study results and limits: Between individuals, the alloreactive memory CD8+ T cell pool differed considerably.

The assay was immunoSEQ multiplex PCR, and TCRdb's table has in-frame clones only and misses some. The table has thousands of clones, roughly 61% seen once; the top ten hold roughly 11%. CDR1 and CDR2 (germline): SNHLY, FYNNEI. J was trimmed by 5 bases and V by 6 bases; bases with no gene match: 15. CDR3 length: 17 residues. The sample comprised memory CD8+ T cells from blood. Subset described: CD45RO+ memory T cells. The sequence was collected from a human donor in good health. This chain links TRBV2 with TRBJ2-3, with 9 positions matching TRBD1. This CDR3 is CASRGITGGFRGDTQYF. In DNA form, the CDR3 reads TGTGCCAGCAGGGGCATCACAGGGGGCTTCCGCGGAGATACGCAGTATTTT.